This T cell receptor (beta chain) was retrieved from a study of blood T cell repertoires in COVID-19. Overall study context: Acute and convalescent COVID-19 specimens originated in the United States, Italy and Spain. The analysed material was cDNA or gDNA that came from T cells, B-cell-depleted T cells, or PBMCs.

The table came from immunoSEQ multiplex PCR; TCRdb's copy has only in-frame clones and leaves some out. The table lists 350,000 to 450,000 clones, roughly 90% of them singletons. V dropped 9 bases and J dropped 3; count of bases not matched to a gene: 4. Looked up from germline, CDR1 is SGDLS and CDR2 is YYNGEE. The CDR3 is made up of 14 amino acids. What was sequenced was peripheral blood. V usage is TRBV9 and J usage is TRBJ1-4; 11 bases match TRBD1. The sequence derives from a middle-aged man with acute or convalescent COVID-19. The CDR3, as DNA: TGTGCCACAGGACAGGGGGCATCTAATGAAAAACTGTTTTTT. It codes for CATGQGASNEKLFF.